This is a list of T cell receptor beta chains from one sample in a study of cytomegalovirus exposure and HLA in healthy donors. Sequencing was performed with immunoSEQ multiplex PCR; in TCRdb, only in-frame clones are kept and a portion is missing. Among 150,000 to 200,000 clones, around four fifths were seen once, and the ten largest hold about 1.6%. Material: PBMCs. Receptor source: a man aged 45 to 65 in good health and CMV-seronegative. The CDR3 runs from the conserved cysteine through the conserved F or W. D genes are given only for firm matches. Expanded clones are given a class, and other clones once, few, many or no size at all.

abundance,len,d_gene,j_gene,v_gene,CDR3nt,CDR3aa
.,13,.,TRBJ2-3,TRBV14,TGTGCCAGCAGCCTCCGGGACTCAGATACGCAGTATTTT,CASSLRDSDTQYF
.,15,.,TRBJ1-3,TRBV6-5,TGTGCCAGCAGTTACTCCCCAGGGCCTGGAAACACCATATATTTT,CASSYSPGPGNTIYF
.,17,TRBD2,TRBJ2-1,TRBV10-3,TGTGCCATCAGTGAGTCGTTACTAGCGGGAGGGGGCAATGAGCAGTTCTTC,CAISESLLAGGGNEQFF
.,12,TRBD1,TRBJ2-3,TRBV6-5,TGTGCCAGCACCACAGGGGAAGGGACGCAGTATTTT,CASTTGEGTQYF
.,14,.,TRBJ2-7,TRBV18,TGTGCCAGCTCACCTGGCCTAGCGCCGGGGGAGCAGTACTTC,CASSPGLAPGEQYF
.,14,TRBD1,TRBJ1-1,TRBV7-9,TGTGCCAGCAGCCTCAGGGGGCGGAACACTGAAGCTTTCTTT,CASSLRGRNTEAFF
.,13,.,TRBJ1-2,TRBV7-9,TGTGCCAGCAGCTCCCTTCCCCGAGAGGGCTACACCTTC,CASSSLPREGYTF
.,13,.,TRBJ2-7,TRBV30,TGTGCCTGGAGTGAGGACAGTGCCTACGAGCAGTACTTC,CAWSEDSAYEQYF
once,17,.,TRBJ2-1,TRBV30,TGTGCCTGGAGTGTAAAAGTAGGGGGGGCCTCCTACAATGAGCAGTTCTTC,CAWSVKVGGASYNEQFF
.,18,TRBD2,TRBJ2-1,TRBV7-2,TGTGCCAGCAGCGCAGGGGCCATAGCGGGGGGAGCTGGTAATGAGCAGTTCTTC,CASSAGAIAGGAGNEQFF
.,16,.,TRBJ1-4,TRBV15,TGTGCCACCAGCAGAGATAGTGGGGCAGGGGATGAAAAACTGTTTTTT,CATSRDSGAGDEKLFF
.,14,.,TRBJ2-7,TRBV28,TGTGCCAGCAGTTTAAGGGGTGCAAAGGGCGAGCAGTACTTC,CASSLRGAKGEQYF
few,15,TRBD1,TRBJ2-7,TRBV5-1,TGCGCCAGCAGACCCTGGGGACAGGGAGGCTACGAGCAGTACTTC,CASRPWGQGGYEQYF
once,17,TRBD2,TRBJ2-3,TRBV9,TGTGCCAGCAGCGTAGCCCCCGGGACTACGGGGGGAGATACGCAGTATTTT,CASSVAPGTTGGDTQYF
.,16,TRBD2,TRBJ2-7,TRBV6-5,TGTGCCAGCAGTTACCCGGGGGCGGGGGGCTCCTACGAGCAGTACTTC,CASSYPGAGGSYEQYF
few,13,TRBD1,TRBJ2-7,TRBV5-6,TGTGCCAGCAGTAGACAGGGGTCCTACGAGCAGTACTTC,CASSRQGSYEQYF
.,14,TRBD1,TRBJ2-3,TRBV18,TGTGCCAGCTCACCAAGGGGGCCGAAAGATACGCAGTATTTT,CASSPRGPKDTQYF
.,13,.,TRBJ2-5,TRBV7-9,TGTGCCAGCAGCCCACTAGCTCAAGAGACCCAGTACTTC,CASSPLAQETQYF
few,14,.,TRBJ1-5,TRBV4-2,TGTGCCAGCAGCCCTGACAGATCTCCCCAGCCCCAGCATTTT,CASSPDRSPQPQHF
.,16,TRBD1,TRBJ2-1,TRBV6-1,TGTGCCAGCAGTGACCTCGCGACAGGGCTCTACAATGAGCAGTTCTTC,CASSDLATGLYNEQFF
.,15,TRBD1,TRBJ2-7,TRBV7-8,TGTGCCAGCAGCTTAAGGCTAACAGGGGGTGACGAGCAGTACTTC,CASSLRLTGGDEQYF
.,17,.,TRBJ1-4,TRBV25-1,TGTGCCAGCAGTGAATTCGACAGAACTTCGACTAATGAAAAACTGTTTTTT,CASSEFDRTSTNEKLFF
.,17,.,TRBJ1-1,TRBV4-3,TGCGCCAGCAGCCAAGAGGCCCAAGGACTCTCGAACACTGAAGCTTTCTTT,CASSQEAQGLSNTEAFF
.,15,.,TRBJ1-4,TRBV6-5,TGTGCCAGCAGTTACGAGGGTGGAACTAATGAAAAACTGTTTTTT,CASSYEGGTNEKLFF
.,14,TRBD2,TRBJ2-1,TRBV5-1,TGCGCCAGCAGCTTTCATGGACTAGCACGTGAGCAGTTCTTC,CASSFHGLAREQFF
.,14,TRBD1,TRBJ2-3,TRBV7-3,TGTGCCAGCAGCTTGGACAGGGGAGGGGATACGCAGTATTTT,CASSLDRGGDTQYF
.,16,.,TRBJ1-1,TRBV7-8,TGTGCCAGCAGCCCCACCCCGTACAGGGACGGCACTGAAGCTTTCTTT,CASSPTPYRDGTEAFF
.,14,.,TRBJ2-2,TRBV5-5,TGTGCCAGCAGCCCCTACGGGGGAACCGGGGAGCTGTTTTTT,CASSPYGGTGELFF
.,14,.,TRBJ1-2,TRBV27,TGTGCCAGCAGTTTATCAAGCGGGTCCAGTGGCTACACCTTC,CASSLSSGSSGYTF
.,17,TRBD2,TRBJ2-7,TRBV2,TGTGCCAGCAGGGGACTAGCGGGATATTTGAGCTCCTACGAGCAGTACTTC,CASRGLAGYLSSYEQYF
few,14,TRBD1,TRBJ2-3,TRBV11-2,TGTGCCAGCAGCTCCGGACAGGGAACAGATACGCAGTATTTT,CASSSGQGTDTQYF
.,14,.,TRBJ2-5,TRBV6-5,TGTGCCAGCAGTGAACAAGTCACCCCAGGGACCCAGTACTTC,CASSEQVTPGTQYF
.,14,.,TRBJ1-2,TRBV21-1,TGTGCCAGCAGCGACGAGGGGGGGGCAGATGGCTACACCTTC,CASSDEGGADGYTF
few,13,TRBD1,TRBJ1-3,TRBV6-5,TGTGCCAGCAGCCGTCTCCCGGGACAGGGACAATATTTT,CASSRLPGQGQYF
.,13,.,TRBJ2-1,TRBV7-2,TGTGCCAGCAGCTACGAGCGAGACAATGAGCAGTTCTTC,CASSYERDNEQFF
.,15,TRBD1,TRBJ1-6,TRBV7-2,TGTGCCAGCAGCTCCACGGGACAGCCTACCGTACCCCTCCACTTT,CASSSTGQPTVPLHF
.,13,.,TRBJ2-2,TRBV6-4,TGTGCCAGCAGTGTATCGCGGACCGGGGAGCTGTTTTTT,CASSVSRTGELFF
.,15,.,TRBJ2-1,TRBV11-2,TGTGCCAGCAGCTCACCACCGGGGTCCTACAATGAGCAGTTCTTC,CASSSPPGSYNEQFF